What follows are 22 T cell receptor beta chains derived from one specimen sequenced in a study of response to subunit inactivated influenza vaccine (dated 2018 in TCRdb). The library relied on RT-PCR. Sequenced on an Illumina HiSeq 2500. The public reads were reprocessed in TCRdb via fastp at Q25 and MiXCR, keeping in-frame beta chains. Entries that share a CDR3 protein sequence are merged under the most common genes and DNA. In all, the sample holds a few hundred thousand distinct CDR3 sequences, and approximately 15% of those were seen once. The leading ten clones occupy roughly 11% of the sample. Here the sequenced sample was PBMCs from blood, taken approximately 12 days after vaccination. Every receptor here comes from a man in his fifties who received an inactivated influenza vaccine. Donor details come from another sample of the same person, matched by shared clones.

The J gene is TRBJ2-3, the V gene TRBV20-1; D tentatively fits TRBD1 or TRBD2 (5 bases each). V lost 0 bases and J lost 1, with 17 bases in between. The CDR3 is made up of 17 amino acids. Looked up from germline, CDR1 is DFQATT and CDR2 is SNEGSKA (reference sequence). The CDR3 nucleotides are TGCAGTGCTAGAGATTTCGAGGGGCTAGGTGGCACAGATACGCAGTATTTT. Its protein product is CSARDFEGLGGTDTQYF.

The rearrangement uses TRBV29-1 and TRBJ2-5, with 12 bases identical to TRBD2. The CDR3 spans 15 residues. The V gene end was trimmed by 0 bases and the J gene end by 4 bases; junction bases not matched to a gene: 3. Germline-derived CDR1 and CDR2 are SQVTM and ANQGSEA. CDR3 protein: CSVEETSGGVETQYF. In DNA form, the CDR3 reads TGCAGCGTTGAAGAGACTAGCGGGGGAGTAGAGACCCAGTACTTC.

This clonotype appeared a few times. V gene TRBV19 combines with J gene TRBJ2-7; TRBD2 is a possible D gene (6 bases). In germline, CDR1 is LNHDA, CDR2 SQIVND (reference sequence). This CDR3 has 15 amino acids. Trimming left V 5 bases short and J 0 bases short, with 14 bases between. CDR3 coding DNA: TGTGCCAGTAGTGCGGGACCTTCGAGCTCCTACGAGCAGTACTTC. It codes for CASSAGPSSSYEQYF.

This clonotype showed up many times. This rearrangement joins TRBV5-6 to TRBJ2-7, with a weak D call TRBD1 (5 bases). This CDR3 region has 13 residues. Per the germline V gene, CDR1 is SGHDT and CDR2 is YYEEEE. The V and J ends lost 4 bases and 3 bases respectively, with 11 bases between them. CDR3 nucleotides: TGTGCCAGCAGCGGGGTAGACAGCTACGAGCAGTACTTC. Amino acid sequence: CASSGVDSYEQYF.

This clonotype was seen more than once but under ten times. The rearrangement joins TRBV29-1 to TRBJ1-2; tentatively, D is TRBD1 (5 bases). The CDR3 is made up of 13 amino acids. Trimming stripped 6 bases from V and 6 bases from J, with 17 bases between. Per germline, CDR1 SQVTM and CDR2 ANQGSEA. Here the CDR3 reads CSVPATETHGYTF. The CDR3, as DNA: TGCAGCGTGCCCGCGACAGAAACACATGGCTACACCTTC.

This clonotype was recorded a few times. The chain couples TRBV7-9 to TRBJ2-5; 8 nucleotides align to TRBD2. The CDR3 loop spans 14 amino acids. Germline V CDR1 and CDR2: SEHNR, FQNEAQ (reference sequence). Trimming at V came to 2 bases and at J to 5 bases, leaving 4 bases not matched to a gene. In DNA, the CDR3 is TGTGCCAGCAGCTTAAGAGCGGGGGTGGAGACCCAGTACTTC. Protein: CASSLRAGVETQYF.

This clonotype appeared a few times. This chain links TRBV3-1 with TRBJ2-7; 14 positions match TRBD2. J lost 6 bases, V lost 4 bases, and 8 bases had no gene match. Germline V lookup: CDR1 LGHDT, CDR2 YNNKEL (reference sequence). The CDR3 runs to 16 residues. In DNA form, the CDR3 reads TGTGCCAGCAGCCCCGGGACTAGCGGGAGTCGGGGCGAGCAGTACTTC. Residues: CASSPGTSGSRGEQYF.

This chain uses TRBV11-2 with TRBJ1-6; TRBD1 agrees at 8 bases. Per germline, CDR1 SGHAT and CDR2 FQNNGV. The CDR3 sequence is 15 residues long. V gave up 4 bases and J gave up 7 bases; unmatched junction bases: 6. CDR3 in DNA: TGTGCCAGCAGCTCTGAGGACAGGGTAAATTCACCCCTCCACTTT. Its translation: CASSSEDRVNSPLHF.

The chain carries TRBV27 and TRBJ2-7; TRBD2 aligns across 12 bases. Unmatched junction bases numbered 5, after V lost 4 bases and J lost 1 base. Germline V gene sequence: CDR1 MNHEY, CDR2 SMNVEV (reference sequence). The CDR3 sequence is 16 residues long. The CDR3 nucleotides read TGTGCCAGCAGTTCCATCACTAGCGGGAGGTCCTACGAGCAGTACTTC. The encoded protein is CASSSITSGRSYEQYF.

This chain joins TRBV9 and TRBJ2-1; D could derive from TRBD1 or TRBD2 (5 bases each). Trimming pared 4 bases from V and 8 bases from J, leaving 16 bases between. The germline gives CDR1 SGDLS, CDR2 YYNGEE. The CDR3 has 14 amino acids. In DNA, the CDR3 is TGTGCCAGCAGCATCGGGACCCCCGGGCATGAGCAGTTCTTC. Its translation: CASSIGTPGHEQFF. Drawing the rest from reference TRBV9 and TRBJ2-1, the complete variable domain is DSGVTQTPKHLITATGQRVTLRCSPRSGDLSVYWYQQSLDQGLQFLIQYYNGEERAKGNILERFSAQQFPDLHSELNLSSLELGDSALYFCASSIGTPGHEQFFGPGTRLTVL.

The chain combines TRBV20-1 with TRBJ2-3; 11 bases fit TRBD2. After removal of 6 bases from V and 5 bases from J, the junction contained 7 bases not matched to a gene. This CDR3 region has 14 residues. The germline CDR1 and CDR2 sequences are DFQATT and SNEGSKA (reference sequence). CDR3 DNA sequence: TGCAGTGCCGCGGGACTAGCGGAGCGAGATACGCAGTATTTT. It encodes CSAAGLAERDTQYF.

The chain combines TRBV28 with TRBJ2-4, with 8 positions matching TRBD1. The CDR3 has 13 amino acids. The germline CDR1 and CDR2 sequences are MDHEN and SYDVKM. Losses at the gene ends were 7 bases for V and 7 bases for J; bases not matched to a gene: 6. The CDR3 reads CASIDRGINIQYF. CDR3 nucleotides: TGTGCCAGCATCGACAGGGGTATCAACATTCAGTACTTC.

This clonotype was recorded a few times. The CDR3 sequence: CASSQGQGAYEKLFF. In nucleotides, the CDR3 is TGTGCCAGCAGCCAAGGACAGGGGGCATATGAAAAACTGTTTTTT. The chain employs TRBV4-2 and TRBJ1-4; 10 bases fit TRBD1. V was clipped by 1 base and J by 6 bases; unmatched bases: 2. This CDR3 comprises 15 residues. Germline values: CDR1 LGHNA, CDR2 YNFKEQ.

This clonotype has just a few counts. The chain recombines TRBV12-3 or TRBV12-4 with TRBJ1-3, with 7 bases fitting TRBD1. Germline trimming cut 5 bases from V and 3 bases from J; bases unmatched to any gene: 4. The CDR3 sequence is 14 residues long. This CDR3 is CASSTGAVGNTIYF. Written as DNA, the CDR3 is TGTGCCAGCAGTACAGGGGCTGTTGGAAACACCATATATTTT.

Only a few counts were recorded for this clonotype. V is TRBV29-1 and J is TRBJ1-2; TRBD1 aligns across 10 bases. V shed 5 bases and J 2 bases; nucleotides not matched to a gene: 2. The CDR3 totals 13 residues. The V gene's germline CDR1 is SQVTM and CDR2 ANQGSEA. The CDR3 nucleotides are TGCAGCGTTAGGGACAGGGGCAACTATGGCTACACCTTC. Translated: CSVRDRGNYGYTF.

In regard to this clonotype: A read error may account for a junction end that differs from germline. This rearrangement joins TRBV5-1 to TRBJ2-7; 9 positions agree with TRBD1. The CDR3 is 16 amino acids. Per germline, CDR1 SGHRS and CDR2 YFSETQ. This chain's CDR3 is CASRTEGTGRTYEQHF. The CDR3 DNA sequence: TGCGCCAGCAGGACCGAGGGGACAGGGCGAACCTACGAGCAGCACTTC.

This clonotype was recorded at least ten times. The CDR3 sequence is CASSQGQGPKNIQYF. The CDR3 region has the DNA TGCGCCAGCAGCCAAGGACAGGGGCCCAAAAACATTCAGTACTTC. The chain employs TRBV4-3 and TRBJ2-4, with 8 bases lining up with TRBD1. V trimming: 1 base; J trimming: 2 bases; junction bases outside the gene matches: 1. CDR1 and CDR2 from the germline V gene are LGHNA and YSLEER. This CDR3 is 15 amino acids long.

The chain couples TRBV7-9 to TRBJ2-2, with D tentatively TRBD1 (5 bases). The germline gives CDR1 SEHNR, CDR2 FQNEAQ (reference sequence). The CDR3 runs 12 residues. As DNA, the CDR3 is TGTGCTTCGGACATTAACACCGGGGAGCTGTTTTTT. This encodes CASDINTGELFF.

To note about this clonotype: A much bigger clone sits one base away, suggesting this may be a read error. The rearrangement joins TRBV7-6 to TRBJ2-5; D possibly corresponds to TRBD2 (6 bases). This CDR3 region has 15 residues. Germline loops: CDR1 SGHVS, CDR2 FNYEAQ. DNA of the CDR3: TGTGCCAGCAGCTTAGCGCCGGGGGTGGGGGAGACCCAGCACTTC. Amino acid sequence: CASSLAPGVGETQHF.

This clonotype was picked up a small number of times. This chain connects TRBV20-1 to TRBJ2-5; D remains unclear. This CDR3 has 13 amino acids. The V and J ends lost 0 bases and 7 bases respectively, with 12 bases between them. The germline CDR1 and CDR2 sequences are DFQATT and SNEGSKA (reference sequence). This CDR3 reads CSARDISSGTQYF. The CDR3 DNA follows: TGCAGTGCTAGAGACATTAGCTCGGGGACCCAGTACTTC.

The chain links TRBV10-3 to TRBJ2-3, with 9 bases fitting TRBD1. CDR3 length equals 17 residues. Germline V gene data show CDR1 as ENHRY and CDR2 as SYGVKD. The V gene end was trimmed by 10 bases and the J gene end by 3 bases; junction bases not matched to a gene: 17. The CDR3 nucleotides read TGTGCCACCTTACAAGGACAGGGGAGAAGCCGGACAGATACGCAGTATTTT. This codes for CATLQGQGRSRTDTQYF.

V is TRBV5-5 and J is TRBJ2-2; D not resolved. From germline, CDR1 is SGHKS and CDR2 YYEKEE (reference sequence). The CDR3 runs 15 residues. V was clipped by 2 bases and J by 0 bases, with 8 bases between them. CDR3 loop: CASSFYFANTGELFF. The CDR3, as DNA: TGTGCCAGCAGCTTTTACTTCGCGAACACCGGGGAGCTGTTTTTT.